The 15 T cell receptor beta chains below were found in one sample sequenced in a study of blood T cell repertoires in COVID-19. Method: immunoSEQ multiplex PCR; TCRdb's copy keeps in-frame clones and lacks some. The profile shows some 250,000 clones, about 89% of them singletons. Sample: PBMCs or T cells enriched from blood (not recorded which). These receptors all come from a man aged 35-49 years who had recovered from COVID-19.

CDR3 amino acids: CSVDLGPNTEAFF. The CDR3 nucleotides are TGCAGCGTTGACTTGGGGCCTAACACTGAAGCTTTCTTT. The rearrangement links TRBV29-1 to TRBJ1-1; D perhaps matches TRBD1 (5 bases). This CDR3 spans 13 amino acids. Trimming shortened V by 3 bases and J by 2 bases, and 10 bases separated the two germline ends. The V gene's germline CDR1 is SQVTM and CDR2 ANQGSEA.

This chain uses TRBV28 with TRBJ2-3, with D possibly being TRBD2 (6 bases). Germline loops: CDR1 MDHEN, CDR2 SYDVKM. The CDR3 sequence is 14 residues long. V was trimmed by 6 bases and J by 2 bases, leaving 12 bases between them. CDR3 in amino acids: CASRGGPATDTQYF. CDR3 bases: TGTGCCAGCAGGGGAGGACCTGCCACAGATACGCAGTATTTT.

This clone was observed a handful of times. The chain links TRBV29-1 to TRBJ2-7; D is uncertain. This CDR3 comprises 12 residues. CDR1 is SQVTM and CDR2 is ANQGSEA in the germline V gene. V lost 4 bases and J lost 1, with 8 bases in between. CDR3 in DNA: TGCAGCGTTGCCGAAACATCCTACGAGCAGTACTTC. Amino acids: CSVAETSYEQYF.

The V and J genes are TRBV4-1 and TRBJ1-5, with D maybe TRBD1 (5 bases). This CDR3 contains 14 residues. V was pared by 2 bases and J by 3 bases, with 8 bases between. Germline V CDR1 and CDR2: MGHRA, YSYEKL. The CDR3 is CASSQQGFNQPQHF. The DNA for the CDR3 is TGCGCCAGCAGCCAACAGGGTTTCAATCAGCCCCAGCATTTT.

The chain links TRBV15 to TRBJ1-1; 9 bases fit TRBD1. The CDR3 has 16 residues. The germline V gene encodes CDR1 LNHNV and CDR2 YYDKDF (reference sequence). Trimming removed 3 bases from V and 2 bases from J; junction bases left unmatched: 7. CDR3 protein: CATSSTHRGLNTEAFF. In DNA form, the CDR3 reads TGTGCCACCAGCAGCACCCACAGGGGGCTAAACACTGAAGCTTTCTTT.

This rearrangement joins TRBV19 to TRBJ1-4; D possibly corresponds to TRBD1 (5 bases). The V gene lost 7 bases and the J gene lost 5 bases, with 17 bases spanning the gap. The CDR3 contains 15 residues. Looked up from germline, CDR1 is LNHDA and CDR2 is SQIVND (reference sequence). CDR3 sequence: CASKTDIPGNEKLFF. The CDR3 DNA reads as TGTGCCAGTAAGACGGACATCCCCGGCAATGAAAAACTGTTTTTT.

The V and J genes are TRBV13 and TRBJ2-7, with 8 nucleotides matching TRBD1. With V trimmed by 6 bases and J by 2 bases, 6 bases remained unmatched. The CDR3 runs to 14 residues. From germline, CDR1 is PRHDT and CDR2 FYEKMQ (reference sequence). The CDR3 DNA reads as TGTGCCAGCAGTTCAGGGGGCTTCCCCTACGAGCAGTACTTC. Protein product: CASSSGGFPYEQYF.

This chain connects TRBV7-2 to TRBJ2-7; 7 bases map to TRBD1. J gave up 3 bases and V 7 bases, and 9 bases lay outside the gene matches. CDR1 SGHTA and CDR2 FQGNSA come from the germline V gene. This CDR3 has 14 residues. The CDR3 nucleotides are TGTGCCAGCACCACGACAGGGAAGGACTACGAGCAGTACTTC. Its translation: CASTTTGKDYEQYF.

The rearrangement links TRBV5-5 to TRBJ2-5, with 9 bases that match TRBD1. The CDR3 has 15 residues. V lost 4 bases, J lost 2 bases, and 6 bases stayed unmatched. Per germline, CDR1 SGHKS and CDR2 YYEKEE (reference sequence). The CDR3 region has the DNA TGTGCCAGCAGCCTAGGACAGGGGCGTCAAGAGACCCAGTACTTC. Translating it yields CASSLGQGRQETQYF.

The chain recombines TRBV2 with TRBJ1-5; no clear D gene. V lost 6 bases, J lost 4 bases, and 13 bases lay in between. CDR1 is SNHLY, CDR2 FYNNEI, per germline. CDR3 length: 14 residues. DNA of the CDR3: TGTGCCAGCAGGGCTAACGTGAGGAATCAGCCCCAGCATTTT. This gives the protein CASRANVRNQPQHF.

This clone occurred many times. The V and J genes are TRBV7-2 and TRBJ2-1, with 8 bases fitting TRBD2. V was pared by 7 bases and J by 0 bases, with 17 bases of the junction left unmatched. Germline V CDR1 and CDR2: SGHTA, FQGNSA. The CDR3 contains 19 residues. CDR3 protein: CASIGGTSLFFSSYNEQFF. The DNA of the CDR3 is TGTGCCAGCATCGGAGGGACTAGTCTCTTTTTTAGCTCCTACAATGAGCAGTTCTTC.

This sequence joins TRBV19 and TRBJ1-2; 9 bases line up with TRBD1. Germline CDR1 reads LNHDA; CDR2 reads SQIVND (reference sequence). The CDR3 is made up of 13 amino acids. Trimming at V came to 5 bases and at J to 4 bases, leaving 2 bases not matched to a gene. In DNA form, the CDR3 reads TGTGCCAGTAGTGGGGGACAGGGCTATGGCTACACCTTC. Residues: CASSGGQGYGYTF.

This clone occurred a few times. The chain couples TRBV15 to TRBJ2-3; 7 bases match TRBD1. The CDR3 has 15 residues. Per the germline V gene, CDR1 is LNHNV and CDR2 is YYDKDF (reference sequence). The J segment lost 0 bases and the V segment lost 8 bases, leaving 8 bases of the junction unmatched. The CDR3 is CATLRNRGSTDTQYF. Written as DNA, the CDR3 is TGTGCCACCCTACGAAACAGGGGTAGCACAGATACGCAGTATTTT.

The chain couples TRBV29-1 to TRBJ1-1; 8 bases fit TRBD1. CDR1 and CDR2 (germline): SQVTM, ANQGSEA. The V gene end was trimmed by 4 bases and the J gene end by 4 bases; junction bases not matched to a gene: 8. There are 14 residues in the CDR3. The CDR3, as DNA: TGCAGCGTTGCATGGCAGGGGGCTGTCACTGAAGCTTTCTTT. Translation: CSVAWQGAVTEAFF.

The V call is TRBV9, the J call TRBJ1-6; TRBD1 is a possible D gene (6 bases). Trimming cost V 4 bases and J 0 bases, with 14 bases left between them. Per germline, CDR1 SGDLS and CDR2 YYNGEE. The CDR3 is 17 amino acids. CDR3: CASSPAGASSYNSPLHF. DNA of the CDR3: TGTGCCAGCAGCCCCGCAGGGGCGAGCTCCTATAATTCACCCCTCCACTTT.